These T cell receptor beta chains were read from a single sample in a study of blood T cell repertoires in COVID-19. Sequencing was performed with immunoSEQ multiplex PCR; in TCRdb, only in-frame clones are kept and a portion is missing. The sample has 250,000 to 300,000 clones, 87% seen once. Sequenced material: peripheral blood. The receptors shown here come from a woman aged 40 to 49 who had recovered from COVID-19. Each CDR3 is given with its conserved first and last residue. A D gene is named only where the DNA matches it firmly. The size field is filled for only some rows; it gives once, few, many or a size class.

-,-,TRBJ2-7,TRBV5-1,CASSSVGHTYEQYF,TGCGCCAGCAGCTCGGTGGGACACACCTACGAGCAGTACTTC
-,-,TRBJ1-2,TRBV5-1,CASSLQTTNYGYTF,TGCGCCAGCAGCTTACAGACGACTAACTATGGCTACACCTTC
TRBD2,-,TRBJ2-2,TRBV3-1/TRBV3-2,CASSPGLAGAYPELFF,TGTGCCAGCAGCCCGGGGCTAGCGGGGGCTTACCCGGAGCTGTTTTTT
-,-,TRBJ2-5,TRBV19,CASSTHYTPRGETQYF,TGTGCCAGTAGTACCCACTACACCCCCAGGGGAGAGACCCAGTACTTC
TRBD1,-,TRBJ1-6,TRBV4-1,CASSQPLDRGHTSNSPLHF,TGCGCCAGCAGCCAACCTTTGGACAGGGGCCATACTTCTAATTCACCCCTCCACTTT
-,-,TRBJ2-7,TRBV10-1,CASSEAGAIYF,TGCGCCAGCAGTGAGGCGGGGGCGATTTACTTC
-,-,TRBJ1-3,TRBV19,CASSIFSYSGNTIYF,TGTGCCAGTAGTATCTTCAGTTACTCTGGAAACACCATATATTTT
TRBD2,-,TRBJ2-7,TRBV7-2,CASRTSGGYEQYF,TGTGCCAGCAGGACTAGCGGGGGCTACGAGCAGTACTTC
-,-,TRBJ2-7,TRBV15,CATSRGYEQYF,TGTGCCACCAGCCGGGGATACGAGCAGTACTTC
-,-,TRBJ2-2,TRBV6-5,CASSYSISRGSGELFF,TGTGCCAGCAGTTACTCGATTAGCAGGGGCAGCGGGGAGCTGTTTTTT
-,once,TRBJ2-3,TRBV12-3/TRBV12-4,CACRRGSTDTQYF,TGTGCCTGCCGACGGGGTAGCACAGATACGCAGTATTTT
TRBD2,once,TRBJ2-3,TRBV5-4,CASSPAGANTDTQYF,TGTGCCAGCAGCCCAGCGGGGGCCAACACAGATACGCAGTATTTT
TRBD1,once,TRBJ2-3,TRBV18,CASSPSRGQTITDTQYF,TGTGCCAGCTCACCATCGAGGGGACAGACGATCACAGATACGCAGTATTTT
TRBD1,few,TRBJ1-5,TRBV30,CAWTPQGNQPQHF,TGTGCCTGGACCCCACAGGGGAATCAGCCCCAGCATTTT
-,few,TRBJ1-5,TRBV29-1,CSVPDRSREQPQHF,TGCAGCGTTCCCGACCGCTCCAGGGAACAGCCCCAGCATTTT
TRBD2,once,TRBJ2-1,TRBV6-5,CASSSSGVHWNEQFF,TGTGCCAGCAGTTCGAGCGGGGTCCATTGGAATGAGCAGTTCTTC
-,-,TRBJ2-3,TRBV27,CASSFKGGGRPDTQYF,TGTGCCAGCAGTTTCAAGGGGGGGGGCCGCCCAGATACGCAGTATTTT
-,-,TRBJ1-2,TRBV6-5,CASTAGFYGYTF,TGTGCCAGCACCGCGGGCTTCTATGGCTACACCTTC
-,-,TRBJ2-4,TRBV5-1,CASTPEPKNIQYF,TGCGCCAGCACCCCTGAGCCCAAAAACATTCAGTACTTC
-,once,TRBJ1-2,TRBV28,CASSLLGWGGGYTF,TGTGCCAGCAGCCTTCTCGGGTGGGGAGGAGGCTACACCTTC
TRBD2,-,TRBJ2-7,TRBV4-1,CASSRGLAASYEQYF,TGCGCCAGCAGCCGAGGACTAGCGGCCTCCTACGAGCAGTACTTC
-,-,TRBJ1-3,TRBV4-1,CASSQSPTDGNTIYF,TGCGCCAGCAGCCAGTCCCCCACAGATGGAAACACCATATATTTT
-,once,TRBJ1-2,TRBV10-3,CAISEFRGSNYGYTF,TGTGCCATCAGTGAGTTCAGGGGTTCTAACTATGGCTACACCTTC
-,-,TRBJ2-4,TRBV10-1,CASSERRAAEGGIQYF,TGCGCCAGCAGTGAGCGTCGGGCAGCGGAAGGGGGCATTCAGTACTTC
TRBD2,-,TRBJ2-3,TRBV5-1,CASSFGGLAGGSTDTQYF,TGCGCCAGCAGCTTCGGTGGACTAGCGGGGGGCTCCACAGATACGCAGTATTTT
-,-,TRBJ1-1,TRBV9,CASSPTDSRTEAFF,TGTGCCAGCAGCCCGACAGACTCCCGGACTGAAGCTTTCTTT
TRBD1,-,TRBJ2-7,TRBV7-2,CASDMGQGATYEQYF,TGTGCCAGCGATATGGGTCAGGGGGCAACCTACGAGCAGTACTTC
TRBD1,-,TRBJ1-1,TRBV27,CASRGQSWNTEAFF,TGTGCCAGCAGGGGACAGAGTTGGAACACTGAAGCTTTCTTT
-,-,TRBJ1-6,TRBV4-1,CASSRREGNNSPLHF,TGCGCCAGCAGCCGACGCGAGGGAAATAATTCACCCCTCCACTTT
-,-,TRBJ2-7,TRBV3-1/TRBV3-2,CASSQRRGQAGTYEQYF,TGTGCCAGCAGCCAACGACGGGGGCAAGCGGGGACCTACGAGCAGTACTTC
TRBD1,once,TRBJ1-2,TRBV15,CATSRDFMTGAGGYTF,TGTGCCACCAGCAGAGATTTTATGACAGGGGCCGGAGGCTACACCTTC